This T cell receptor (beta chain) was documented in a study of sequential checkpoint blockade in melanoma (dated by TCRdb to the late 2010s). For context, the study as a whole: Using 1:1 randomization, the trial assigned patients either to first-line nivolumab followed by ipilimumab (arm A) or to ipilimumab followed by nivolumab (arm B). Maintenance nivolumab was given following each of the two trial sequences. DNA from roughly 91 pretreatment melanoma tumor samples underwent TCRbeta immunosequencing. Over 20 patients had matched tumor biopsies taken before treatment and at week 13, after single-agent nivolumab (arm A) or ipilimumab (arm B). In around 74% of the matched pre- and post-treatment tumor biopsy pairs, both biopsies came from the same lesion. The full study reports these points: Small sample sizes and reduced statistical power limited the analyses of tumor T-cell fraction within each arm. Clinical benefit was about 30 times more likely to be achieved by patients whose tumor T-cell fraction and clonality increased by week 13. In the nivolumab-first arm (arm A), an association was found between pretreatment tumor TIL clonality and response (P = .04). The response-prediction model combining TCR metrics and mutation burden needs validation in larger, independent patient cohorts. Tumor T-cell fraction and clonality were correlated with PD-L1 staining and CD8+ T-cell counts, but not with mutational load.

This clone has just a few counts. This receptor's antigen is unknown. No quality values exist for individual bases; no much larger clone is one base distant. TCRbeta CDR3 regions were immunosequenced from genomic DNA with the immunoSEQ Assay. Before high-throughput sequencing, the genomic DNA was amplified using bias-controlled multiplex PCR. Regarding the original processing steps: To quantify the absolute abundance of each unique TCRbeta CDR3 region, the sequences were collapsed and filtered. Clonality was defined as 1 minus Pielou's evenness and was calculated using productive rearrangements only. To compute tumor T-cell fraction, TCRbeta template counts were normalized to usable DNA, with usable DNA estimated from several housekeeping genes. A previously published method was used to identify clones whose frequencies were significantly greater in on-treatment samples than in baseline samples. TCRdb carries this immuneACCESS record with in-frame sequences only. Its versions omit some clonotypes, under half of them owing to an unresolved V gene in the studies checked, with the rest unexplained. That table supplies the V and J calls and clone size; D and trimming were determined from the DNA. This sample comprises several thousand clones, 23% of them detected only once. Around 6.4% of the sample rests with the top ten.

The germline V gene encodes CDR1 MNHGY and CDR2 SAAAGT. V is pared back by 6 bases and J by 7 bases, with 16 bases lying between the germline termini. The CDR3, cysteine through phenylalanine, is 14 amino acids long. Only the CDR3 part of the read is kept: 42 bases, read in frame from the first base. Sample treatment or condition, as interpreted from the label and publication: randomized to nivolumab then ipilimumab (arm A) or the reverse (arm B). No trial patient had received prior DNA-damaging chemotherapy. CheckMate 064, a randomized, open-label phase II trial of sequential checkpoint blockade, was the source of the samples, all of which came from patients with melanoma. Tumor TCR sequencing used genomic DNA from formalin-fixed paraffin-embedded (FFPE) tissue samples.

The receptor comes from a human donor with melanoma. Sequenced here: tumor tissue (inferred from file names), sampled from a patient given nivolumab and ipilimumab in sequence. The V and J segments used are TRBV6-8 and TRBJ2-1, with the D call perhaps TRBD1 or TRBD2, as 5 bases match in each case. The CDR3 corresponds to CASRPRGALNEQFF. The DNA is TGTGCCAGCAGACCCCGGGGCGCTCTGAATGAGCAGTTCTTC.